These T cell receptor beta chains were read from a single sample in a study of tumor and adjacent non-tumor tissue in lung cancer. MiXCR was run by TCRdb on the multiplex PCR reads, yielding one entry per CDR3 protein. This sample has roughly 140,000 distinct CDR3 sequences, with approximately 66% found just once. The source material was lung tumor tissue. The source is a man in his 60s with small cell lung cancer. The CDR3 runs from the conserved cysteine through the conserved F or W. The D gene is left open where the match is weak. Clone size is stated in some rows and not others, as once, few, many or a class when expanded.

j_call,v_call,clone_size,d_call,cdr3_aa,cdr3_nt
TRBJ2-1,TRBV11-2,-,-,CASALSWTDNEQFF,TGTGCCAGCGCCCTGAGCTGGACTGACAATGAGCAATTCTTC
TRBJ1-2,TRBV29-1,-,-,CSVDGQAYGYTF,TGCAGCGTTGACGGGCAGGCCTATGGCTACACCTTC
TRBJ1-5,TRBV10-3,-,-,CAISRTAGGNQPQHF,TGTGCCATTAGCCGGACAGCGGGAGGCAATCAGCCCCAGCATTTT
TRBJ2-2,TRBV20-1,-,TRBD2,CSDSGGASIWELFF,TGCAGTGATAGCGGGGGCGCGAGTATCTGGGAGCTGTTCTTT
TRBJ2-4,TRBV20-1,-,TRBD1,CSAEDDRGYIRYF,TGCAGTGCTGAGGACGACAGGGGATACATTCGGTACTTC
TRBJ2-1,TRBV20-1,-,TRBD2,CSMAGLAAYNEQFF,TGCAGTATGGCGGGACTAGCGGCCTACAATGAGCAGTTCTTC
TRBJ2-1,TRBV11-3,-,-,CTSGLTPVGVWSSEQFF,TGTACAAGCGGCTTAACCCCGGTCGGGGTATGGTCGAGTGAGCAGTTCTTC
TRBJ2-3,TRBV20-1,-,-,CGAGPSDTDTQYF,TGCGGTGCCGGACCCTCAGACACAGATACGCAGTATTTT
TRBJ2-3,TRBV12-3/TRBV12-4,many,-,CASSSTEGDTQYF,TGTGCCAGCAGTTCCACCGAGGGGGATACGCAGTATTTT
TRBJ2-2,TRBV28,-,-,CASPGSANTGELFF,TGTGCCAGCCCGGGTTCTGCTAACACCGGGGAGCTGTTTTTT
TRBJ1-2,TRBV2,few,-,CASFTGYGYTF,TGTGCCAGCTTTACCGGCTATGGCTACACCTTC
TRBJ2-2,TRBV11-2,-,-,CASSLTPGPGGEPFF,TGTGCCAGCAGCTTAACGCCGGGGCCTGGCGGGGAGCCGTTCTTT
TRBJ1-5,TRBV11-2,many,-,CASSFGGPNQPQHF,TGTGCCAGCAGCTTTGGAGGACCCAATCAGCCCCAGCATTTT
TRBJ1-1,TRBV11-2,many,-,CASSAGFGGNTEAFF,TGTGCCAGCAGCGCGGGATTCGGGGGGAACACTGAAGCTTTCTTT
TRBJ1-2,TRBV29-1,-,TRBD1,CSVLEGQGSYGYTF,TGCAGCGTTTTGGAAGGACAGGGCAGCTATGGCTACACCTTC
TRBJ1-5,TRBV5-1,-,-,CTSSLDSSTGEPQHF,TGCACCAGCAGCTTGGACAGTTCCACCGGGGAGCCCCAGCATTTT
TRBJ2-2,TRBV6-6,many,TRBD2,CATSIGLAGGTGELFF,TGTGCCACCTCCATCGGACTAGCGGGAGGAACCGGGGAGCTGTTTTTT
TRBJ2-3,TRBV20-1,-,TRBD2,CSARRPAGTDTQYF,TGCAGTGCTAGAAGGCCAGCGGGGACGGATACGCAGTATTTT
TRBJ2-1,TRBV14,-,-,CASSFIPRADNEQFF,TGTGCCAGCAGCTTCATCCCCAGGGCTGACAATGAGCAGTTCTTC
TRBJ2-1,TRBV5-1,many,TRBD2,CASSLELAGGGEQFF,TGCGCCAGCAGCTTGGAACTAGCGGGAGGAGGTGAGCAGTTCTTC
TRBJ2-2,TRBV11-1,-,TRBD1,CASNSRQGYRTGELYF,TGTGCCAGCAACTCCCGACAGGGATATAGGACCGGGGAGCTGTATTTT
TRBJ2-3,TRBV29-1,-,-,CSVVPVGVGDTQYF,TGCAGCGTTGTGCCGGTGGGAGTTGGAGATACGCAGTATTTT
TRBJ2-6,TRBV6-6,-,-,CASSYSPGANVLTF,TGTGCCAGCAGTTACTCCCCTGGGGCCAACGTTCTGACTTTC
TRBJ2-1,TRBV4-1,-,-,CASSSTGYNDQFF,TGCGCCAGCAGTTCGACAGGTTACAATGATCAGTTCTTC
TRBJ2-1,TRBV5-6,once,-,CASSSLRSNKQFF,TGTGCCAGCAGTAGTCTCCGGAGTAATAAGCAGTTCTTC
TRBJ2-1,TRBV20-1,-,TRBD2,CSAGPRTSGSYEQFF,TGCAGTGCTGGCCCTAGGACTAGCGGGAGCTATGAGCAGTTCTTC
TRBJ2-4,TRBV5-6,-,-,CASSSGVRSKNIQYF,TGTGCCAGCAGCTCCGGGGTCCGGTCCAAAAACATTCAGTACTTC
TRBJ2-5,TRBV20-1,many,-,CSARVLETQYF,TGCAGTGCTAGAGTCCTAGAGACCCAGTACTTC
TRBJ1-3,TRBV6-2/TRBV6-3,many,-,CASSWRTVSGNTIYF,TGTGCCAGCAGTTGGCGGACAGTCTCTGGAAACACCATATATTTT
TRBJ2-2,TRBV6-5,once,TRBD2,CDSSPLLAGVHGELFF,TGTGACAGCAGTCCCCTACTAGCGGGAGTGCACGGGGAGCTGTTTTTT
TRBJ1-1,TRBV6-5,-,-,CASRTPGRMNTEVFF,TGTGCCAGCAGGACCCCTGGACGGATGAATACTGAAGTTTTCTTT
TRBJ1-5,TRBV4-2,many,-,CASSPGDSNQPQHF,TGTGCCAGCAGCCCAGGGGATAGCAATCAGCCCCAGCATTTT
TRBJ2-2,TRBV6-1,many,-,CATQGTNTGELFF,TGTGCCACTCAGGGGACGAACACCGGGGAGCTGTTTTTT
TRBJ2-7,TRBV20-1,many,-,CSAGRRDAWIYEQYF,TGCAGTGCTGGACGGCGGGACGCCTGGATCTACGAGCAGTACTTC
TRBJ1-5,TRBV4-2,-,TRBD1,CTSNQNWGQANQPQHF,TGTACCAGCAACCAGAATTGGGGACAGGCTAATCAGCCCCAGCATTTT
TRBJ2-4,TRBV20-1,-,TRBD2,CSAVREPKNIQNF,TGCAGTGCTGTGCGGGAGCCCAAAAACATTCAGAACTTC
TRBJ1-6,TRBV2,many,-,CASTDLNSPLHF,TGTGCCAGCACGGACCTCAATTCACCCCTCCACTTT
TRBJ2-7,TRBV11-2,-,-,CASSLQVSSYEQYF,TGTGCCAGCAGCTTGCAGGTGAGTTCCTACGAGCAGTACTTC
TRBJ1-5,TRBV4-1,-,-,CARRPAPGFSNQPQHF,TGCGCCAGAAGACCCGCGCCAGGGTTCAGCAATCAGCCCCAGCATTTT
TRBJ2-3,TRBV6-1,once,-,CASKRPGDNDQPQYF,TGTGCCAGCAAGAGACCGGGAGACAATGATCAGCCCCAGTATTTT
TRBJ2-3,TRBV28,-,TRBD2,CTSSDAGRATDTQYF,TGTACCAGCAGTGACGCAGGGAGGGCCACGGATACGCAGTATTTT
TRBJ1-1,TRBV6-6,-,-,CVSSYVPGLTVSETFF,TGTGTCAGCAGTTACGTCCCCGGACTTACGGTTAGTGAAACTTTCTTT
TRBJ2-1,TRBV11-2,-,TRBD2,CASSLRFGPSGYNEEFF,TGTGCCAGCAGCTTAAGGTTTGGGCCTAGCGGCTACAATGAGGAGTTCTTC
TRBJ2-3,TRBV14,-,TRBD1,CASNSPTGADTQYF,TGTGCCAGCAACTCCCCAACAGGGGCAGATACGCAGTATTTT